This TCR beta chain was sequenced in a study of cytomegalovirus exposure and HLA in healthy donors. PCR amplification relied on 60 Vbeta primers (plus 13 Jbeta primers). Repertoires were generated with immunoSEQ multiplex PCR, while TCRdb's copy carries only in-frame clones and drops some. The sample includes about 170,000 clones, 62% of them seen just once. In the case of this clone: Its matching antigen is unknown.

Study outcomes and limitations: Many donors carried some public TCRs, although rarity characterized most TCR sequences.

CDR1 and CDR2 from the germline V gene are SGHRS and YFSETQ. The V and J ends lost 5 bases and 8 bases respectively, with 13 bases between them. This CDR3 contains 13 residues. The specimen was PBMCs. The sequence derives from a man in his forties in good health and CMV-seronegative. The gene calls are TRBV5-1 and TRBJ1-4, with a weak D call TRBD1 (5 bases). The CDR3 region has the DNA TGCGCCAGCAGTCCCGCGGGGGACGAAAAACTGTTTTTT. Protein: CASSPAGDEKLFF.